Listed here are 20 T cell receptor beta chains from one sample, sequenced in a study of T cells after yellow fever vaccination. TCRdb reprocessed the 5' RACE reads with MiXCR, giving one entry per CDR3 protein. The sample gives a few hundred thousand distinct CDR3 sequences, around 4% of which show up once; around a quarter is in the top ten. Sequenced material: PBMCs, taken on the day of the yellow fever booster vaccination. The receptors originated from a man younger than 35 who received the YFV17D yellow fever vaccine.

V gene TRBV5-1 combines with J gene TRBJ2-5, with TRBD2 as a possible D gene (7 bases). The CDR3 is 15 amino acids. Per the germline V gene, CDR1 is SGHRS and CDR2 is YFSETQ. V lost 2 bases, J lost 3 bases, and 14 bases lay in between. CDR3 in DNA: TGCGCCAGCAGCTTACAGGGAGGGGAGGAAGAGACCCAGTACTTC. Protein product: CASSLQGGEEETQYF.

The table lists this clonotype with many counts. The chain carries TRBV4-1 and TRBJ2-5, with 9 positions matching TRBD1. Trimming took 1 base from V and 5 from J; bases not matched to a gene: 8. The germline V gene has CDR1 MGHRA and CDR2 YSYEKL. The CDR3 is 16 residues long. The DNA of the CDR3 is TGCGCCAGCAGCCAAGCGCTACAGGGGGCGGAGGAGACCCAGTACTTC. Its protein product is CASSQALQGAEETQYF.

This clonotype was seen only a few times. The chain couples TRBV9 to TRBJ2-2; 7 positions agree with TRBD1. The J segment lost 4 bases and the V segment lost 3 bases, leaving 6 bases of the junction unmatched. The CDR3 has 15 amino acids. The germline gives CDR1 SGDLS, CDR2 YYNGEE. The CDR3 loop reads CASSADRVITGELFF. Written as DNA, the CDR3 is TGTGCCAGCAGCGCCGACAGGGTGATCACCGGGGAGCTGTTTTTT.

This clonotype was seen many times. V usage is TRBV11-2 and J usage is TRBJ2-7, with D perhaps TRBD2 (5 bases). This CDR3 has 14 amino acids. In germline, CDR1 is SGHAT, CDR2 FQNNGV. V was pared by 1 base and J by 3 bases, with 10 bases between. The CDR3: CASSLGSGNYEQYV. CDR3 bases: TGTGCCAGCAGCTTAGGATCGGGAAACTACGAGCAGTACGTC.

This clonotype was recorded at least ten times. The chain recombines TRBV4-3 with TRBJ2-3; D assignment may be TRBD1 or TRBD2 (5 bases each). This CDR3 is built from 18 residues. Germline V gives CDR1 LGHNA, CDR2 YSLEER. V was trimmed by 0 bases and J by 6 bases, leaving 22 bases between them. The CDR3: CASSQDARALSGADTQYF. CDR3 DNA sequence: TGCGCCAGCAGCCAAGATGCCCGCGCCCTATCCGGGGCGGATACGCAGTATTTT.

This clonotype was observed at least ten times. CDR3 nucleotide sequence: TGCAGTGCTAGAGGGCCCGCAGGAGCCACCGGGGAGCTGTTTTTT. Amino acids: CSARGPAGATGELFF. V gene TRBV20-1 combines with J gene TRBJ2-2; D is ambiguous. Germline CDR1 is DFQATT and CDR2 is SNEGSKA (reference sequence). Trimming removed 1 base from V and 4 bases from J, with 13 bases in between. The CDR3 runs to 15 residues.

The rearrangement uses TRBV24-1 and TRBJ1-2; the match to TRBD1 covers 10 bases. Per germline, CDR1 KGHDR and CDR2 SFDVKD. The CDR3 totals 15 residues. V was pared by 3 bases and J by 6 bases, with 6 bases of the junction left unmatched. The CDR3 loop reads CATSDPGTGVDGYTF. The DNA of the CDR3 is TGTGCCACCAGTGATCCCGGGACAGGGGTGGATGGCTACACCTTC.

This clonotype was found a few times. This chain connects TRBV11-2 to TRBJ2-5; 10 nucleotides align to TRBD2. The J segment lost 2 bases and the V segment lost 5 bases, leaving 8 bases of the junction unmatched. The germline CDR1 and CDR2 sequences are SGHAT and FQNNGV. The CDR3 spans 16 residues. CDR3 in DNA: TGTGCCAGCAGCCGGGGGCTAGCGGGGGAACAAGAGACCCAGTACTTC. Its protein product is CASSRGLAGEQETQYF.

This clonotype was detected many times. This rearrangement joins TRBV7-9 to TRBJ1-2; D is possibly TRBD1 (6 bases). Trimming stripped 2 bases from V and 4 bases from J, with 14 bases between. The CDR3 spans 15 residues. CDR1 and CDR2 from the germline V gene are SEHNR and FQNEAQ (reference sequence). Here the CDR3 DNA reads TGTGCCAGCAGCTTAACGACCGACAGGATCTATGGCTACACCTTC. Translation: CASSLTTDRIYGYTF.

This clonotype was seen repeatedly, ten times or more. The chain links TRBV5-1 to TRBJ2-5, with TRBD2 identical over 8 bases. The CDR3 is 14 residues long. Germline V lookup: CDR1 SGHRS, CDR2 YFSETQ. With 7 bases clipped from V and 3 bases from J, the junction kept 8 bases outside the gene matches. In DNA, the CDR3 is TGCGCCAGCGCACTCGGGGGGGGAGAAGAGACCCAGTACTTC. This translates into CASALGGGEETQYF.

This clonotype was recorded at least ten times. In nucleotides, the CDR3 is TGTGCCAGTAGTATAGGGGCAGGGGAAGGAGTCGCCAAAAACATTCAGTACTTC. Encoded protein: CASSIGAGEGVAKNIQYF. The V gene is TRBV19, the J gene TRBJ2-4; a possible D gene is TRBD1 (6 bases). Trimming removed 1 base at V and 1 base at J, with 17 bases between. Germline CDR1 LNHDA, CDR2 SQIVND (reference sequence). This CDR3 contains 18 residues.

The V and J genes are TRBV12-3 or TRBV12-4 and TRBJ1-4; no clear D gene. The CDR3 has 14 amino acids. Trimming took 2 bases from V and 4 from J, leaving 8 bases between them. CDR3 region: CASSLQYFNEKLFF. For the CDR3, the DNA is TGTGCCAGCAGTTTACAATACTTTAATGAAAAACTGTTTTTT.

The chain couples TRBV2 to TRBJ2-3; 7 positions match TRBD2. Germline V gene lookup returns CDR1 SNHLY and CDR2 FYNNEI. Trimming removed 0 bases from V and 10 bases from J; junction bases left unmatched: 7. This CDR3 has 14 amino acids. The CDR3 DNA is TGTGCCAGCAGTGAAGCTTCCGGGACTACGGCGCAGTATTTT. Encoded protein: CASSEASGTTAQYF.

Many counts were recorded for this clonotype. The chain couples TRBV5-1 to TRBJ1-1, with D perhaps matching TRBD1 (5 bases). Germline loops: CDR1 SGHRS, CDR2 YFSETQ. The V end was cut by 4 bases, the J end by 0 bases, with 13 bases between. The CDR3 is 15 residues long. CDR3 loop: CASSPGTYMNTEAFF. Here the CDR3 DNA reads TGCGCCAGCAGCCCCGGGACGTACATGAACACTGAAGCTTTCTTT.

The gene calls are TRBV20-1 and TRBJ2-7; possible D gene TRBD2, 5 bases. V was pared by 5 bases and J by 2 bases, with 13 bases between. CDR3 length equals 13 residues. CDR1 and CDR2 from the germline V gene are DFQATT and SNEGSKA (reference sequence). The CDR3 region is CSAGSGNTYEQYV. For the CDR3, the DNA is TGCAGTGCTGGATCCGGGAATACCTACGAGCAGTACGTC.

This clonotype showed up many times. The gene calls are TRBV7-9 and TRBJ1-1, with 11 bases identical to TRBD1. The V gene end was trimmed by 8 bases and the J gene end by 3 bases; junction bases not matched to a gene: 8. The germline CDR1 and CDR2 sequences are SEHNR and FQNEAQ (reference sequence). The CDR3 is made up of 15 amino acids. Here the CDR3 DNA reads TGTGCCAGCCGGGACAGGGGGATTTTGGACACTGAAGCTTTCTTT. Translated: CASRDRGILDTEAFF.

This clonotype was recorded many times. This chain links TRBV10-3 with TRBJ1-2; D not certain. CDR1 and CDR2 from the germline V gene are ENHRY and SYGVKD. V lost 0 bases and J lost 2, with 7 bases in between. This CDR3 has 14 amino acids. The CDR3 spells CAISESTSNYGYTF. The CDR3 DNA is TGTGCCATCAGTGAGTCGACAAGCAACTATGGCTACACCTTC.

This clonotype was found many times. The genes are TRBV20-1 and TRBJ2-1; TRBD2 agrees at 9 bases. The V and J ends lost 6 bases and 6 bases, in that order; junction bases with no gene match: 3. Germline V gene data show CDR1 as DFQATT and CDR2 as SNEGSKA (reference sequence). The CDR3 runs 12 residues. In DNA form, the CDR3 reads TGCAGTGCAAGGGGACTAGCCAATGAGCAGTTCTTC. As protein: CSARGLANEQFF.

This clonotype occurred a few times. V usage is TRBV5-1 and J usage is TRBJ1-1; TRBD1 aligns across 11 bases. V was clipped by 5 bases and J by 5 bases; unmatched bases: 8. CDR1 is SGHRS, CDR2 YFSETQ, per germline. This CDR3 spans 15 amino acids. Written as DNA, the CDR3 is TGCGCCAGCAGGGACAGGGGACAGGGGGGAACTGAAGCTTTCTTT. Protein product: CASRDRGQGGTEAFF.

This clonotype was seen a handful of times. The chain couples TRBV18 to TRBJ2-3, with 11 bases matching TRBD1. The V gene's germline CDR1 is KGHSH and CDR2 LQKENI. The CDR3 is made up of 15 amino acids. V trimming: 3 bases; J trimming: 2 bases; junction bases outside the gene matches: 1. The CDR3 DNA reads as TGTGCCAGCTCACCGGGACAGGGGGACACAGATACGCAGTATTTT. Translation: CASSPGQGDTDTQYF.